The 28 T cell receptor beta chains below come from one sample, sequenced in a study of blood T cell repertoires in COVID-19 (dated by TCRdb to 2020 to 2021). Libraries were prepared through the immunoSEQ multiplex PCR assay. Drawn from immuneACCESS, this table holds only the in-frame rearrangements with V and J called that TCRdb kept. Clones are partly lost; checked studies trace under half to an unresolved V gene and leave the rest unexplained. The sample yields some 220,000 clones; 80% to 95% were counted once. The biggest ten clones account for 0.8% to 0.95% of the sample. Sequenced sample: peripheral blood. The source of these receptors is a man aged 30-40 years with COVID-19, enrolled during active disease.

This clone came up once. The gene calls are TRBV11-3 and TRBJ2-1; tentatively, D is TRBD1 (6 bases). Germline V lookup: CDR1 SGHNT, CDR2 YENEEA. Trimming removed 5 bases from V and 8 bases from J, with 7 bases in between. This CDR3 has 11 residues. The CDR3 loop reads CASSAGDEQFF. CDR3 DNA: TGTGCCAGCAGCGCAGGGGATGAGCAGTTCTTC.

The CDR3: CASSQGGPDSGNTIYF. CDR3 DNA: TGTGCCAGCAGCCAAGGTGGGCCGGACTCTGGAAACACCATATATTTT. This chain links TRBV3-1 (or the pseudogene TRBV3-2) with TRBJ1-3; the D is unclear. Between the trimmed V and J ends, which lost 1 base and 0 bases, there was a span of 10 bases. In germline, CDR1 is LGHDT, CDR2 YNNKEL (reference sequence). This CDR3 is 16 amino acids long.

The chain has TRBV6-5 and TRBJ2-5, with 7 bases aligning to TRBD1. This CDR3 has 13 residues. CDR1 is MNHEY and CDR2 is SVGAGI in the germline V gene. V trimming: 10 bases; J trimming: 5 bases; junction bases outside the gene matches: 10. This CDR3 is CATQQGSGETQYF. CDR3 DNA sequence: TGTGCCACCCAACAGGGGTCGGGGGAGACCCAGTACTTC.

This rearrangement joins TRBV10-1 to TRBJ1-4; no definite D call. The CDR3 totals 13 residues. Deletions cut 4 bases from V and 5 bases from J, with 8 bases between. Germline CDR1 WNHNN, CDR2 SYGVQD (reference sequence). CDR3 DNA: TGCGCCAGCAGTGCCTCAGAAAATGAAAAACTGTTTTTT. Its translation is CASSASENEKLFF.

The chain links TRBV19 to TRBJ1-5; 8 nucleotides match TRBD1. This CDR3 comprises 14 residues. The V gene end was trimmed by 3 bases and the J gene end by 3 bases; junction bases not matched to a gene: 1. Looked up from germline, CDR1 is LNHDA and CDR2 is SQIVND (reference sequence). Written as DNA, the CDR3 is TGTGCCAGTAGTATGGGACAGGTCAATCAGCCCCAGCATTTT. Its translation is CASSMGQVNQPQHF.

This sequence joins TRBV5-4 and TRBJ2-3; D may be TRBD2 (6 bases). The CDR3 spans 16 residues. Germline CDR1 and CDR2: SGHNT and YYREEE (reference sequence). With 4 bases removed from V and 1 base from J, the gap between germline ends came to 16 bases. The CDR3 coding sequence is TGTGCCAGCAGCGCCGCCTCTAGCGCCGGCACAGATACGCAGTATTTT. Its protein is CASSAASSAGTDTQYF.

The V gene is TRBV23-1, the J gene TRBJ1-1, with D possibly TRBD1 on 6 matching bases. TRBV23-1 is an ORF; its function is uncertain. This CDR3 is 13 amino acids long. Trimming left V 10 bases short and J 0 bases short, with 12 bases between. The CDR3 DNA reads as TGCGCCACCAAAGGACAGTTGAACACTGAAGCTTTCTTT. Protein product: CATKGQLNTEAFF.

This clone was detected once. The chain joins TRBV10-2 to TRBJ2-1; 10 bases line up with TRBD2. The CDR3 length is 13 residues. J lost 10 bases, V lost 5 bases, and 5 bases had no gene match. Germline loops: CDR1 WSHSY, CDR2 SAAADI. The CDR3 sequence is CASSSLAGDEQFF. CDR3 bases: TGCGCCAGCAGTTCCCTAGCGGGGGACGAGCAGTTCTTC.

CDR3 loop: CSASPQGSGAETQYF. CDR3 DNA: TGCAGTGCTAGTCCCCAGGGGTCCGGAGCAGAGACCCAGTACTTC. V gene TRBV20-1 combines with J gene TRBJ2-5, with D perhaps TRBD1 (6 bases). Trimming cost V 3 bases and J 4 bases, with 18 bases left between them. Germline lookup yields CDR1 DFQATT and CDR2 SNEGSKA (reference sequence). CDR3 length: 15 residues.

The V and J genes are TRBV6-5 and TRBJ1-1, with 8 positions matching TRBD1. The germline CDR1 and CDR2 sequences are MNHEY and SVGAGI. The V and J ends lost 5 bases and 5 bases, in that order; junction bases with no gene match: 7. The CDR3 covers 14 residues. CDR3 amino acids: CASSPHNRGTEAFF. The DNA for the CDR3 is TGTGCCAGCAGTCCACATAACAGGGGGACTGAAGCTTTCTTT.

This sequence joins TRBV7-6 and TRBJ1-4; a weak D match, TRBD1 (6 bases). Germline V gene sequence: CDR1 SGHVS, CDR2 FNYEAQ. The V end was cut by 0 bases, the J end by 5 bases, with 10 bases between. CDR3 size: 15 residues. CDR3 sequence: CASSLAGAGNEKLFF. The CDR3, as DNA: TGTGCCAGCAGCTTAGCGGGGGCAGGGAATGAAAAACTGTTTTTT.

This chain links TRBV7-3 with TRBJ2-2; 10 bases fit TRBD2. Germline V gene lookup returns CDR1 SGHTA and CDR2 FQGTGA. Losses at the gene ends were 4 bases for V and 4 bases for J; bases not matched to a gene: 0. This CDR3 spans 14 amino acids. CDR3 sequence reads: CASSSSGGTGELFF. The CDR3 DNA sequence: TGTGCCAGCAGCTCTAGCGGGGGCACCGGGGAGCTGTTTTTT.

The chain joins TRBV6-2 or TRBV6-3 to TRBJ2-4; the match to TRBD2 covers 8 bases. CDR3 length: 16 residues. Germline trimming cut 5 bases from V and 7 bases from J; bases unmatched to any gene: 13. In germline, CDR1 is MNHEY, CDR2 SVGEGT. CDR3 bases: TGTGCCAGCAGTAGGACAACGGGGGGGCGTTTGAACATTCAGTACTTC. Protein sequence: CASSRTTGGRLNIQYF.

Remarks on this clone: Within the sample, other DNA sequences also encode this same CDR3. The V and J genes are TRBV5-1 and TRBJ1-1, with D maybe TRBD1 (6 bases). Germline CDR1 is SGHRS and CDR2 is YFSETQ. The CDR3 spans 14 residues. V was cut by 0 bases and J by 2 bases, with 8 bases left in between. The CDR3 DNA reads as TGCGCCAGCAGCTTGGAAGGGGGAAACACTGAAGCTTTCTTT. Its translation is CASSLEGGNTEAFF.

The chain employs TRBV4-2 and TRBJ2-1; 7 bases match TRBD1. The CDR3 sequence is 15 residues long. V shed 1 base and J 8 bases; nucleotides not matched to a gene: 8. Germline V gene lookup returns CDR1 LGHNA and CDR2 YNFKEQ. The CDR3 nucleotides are TGTGCCAGCAGCCAAGGTCGGGCAGGGGGTGATGAGCAGTTCTTC. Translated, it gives CASSQGRAGGDEQFF.

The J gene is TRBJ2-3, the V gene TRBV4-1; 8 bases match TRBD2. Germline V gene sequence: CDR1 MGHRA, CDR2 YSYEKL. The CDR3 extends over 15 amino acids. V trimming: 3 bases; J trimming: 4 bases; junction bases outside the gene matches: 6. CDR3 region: CASSHYGGAADTQYF. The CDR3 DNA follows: TGCGCCAGCAGCCATTACGGGGGGGCAGCAGATACGCAGTATTTT.

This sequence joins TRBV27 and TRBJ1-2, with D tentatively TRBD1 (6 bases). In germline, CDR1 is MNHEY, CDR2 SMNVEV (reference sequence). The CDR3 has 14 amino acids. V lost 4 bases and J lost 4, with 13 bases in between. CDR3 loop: CASSSTGARYGYTF. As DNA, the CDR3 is TGTGCCAGCAGTTCGACAGGTGCCCGCTATGGCTACACCTTC.

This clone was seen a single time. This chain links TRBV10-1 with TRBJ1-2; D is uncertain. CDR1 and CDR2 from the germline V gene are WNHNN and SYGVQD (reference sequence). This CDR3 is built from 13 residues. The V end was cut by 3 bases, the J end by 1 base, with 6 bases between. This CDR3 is CASSDGLNYGYTF. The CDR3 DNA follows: TGCGCCAGCAGTGATGGACTTAACTATGGCTACACCTTC.

The CDR3 reads CASGARGLRAEAFF. CDR3 bases: TGTGCCAGCGGGGCCAGGGGGCTGCGTGCTGAAGCTTTCTTT. The chain employs TRBV27 and TRBJ1-1; 8 bases line up with TRBD1. Per the germline V gene, CDR1 is MNHEY and CDR2 is SMNVEV (reference sequence). The CDR3 runs 14 residues. The trim removed 8 bases at V and 6 bases at J, leaving 11 bases unmatched.

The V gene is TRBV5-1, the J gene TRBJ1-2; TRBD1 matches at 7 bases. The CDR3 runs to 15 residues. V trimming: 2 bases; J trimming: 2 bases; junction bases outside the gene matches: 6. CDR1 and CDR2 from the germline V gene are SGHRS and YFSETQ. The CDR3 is CASSFWDRSNYGYTF. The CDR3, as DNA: TGCGCCAGCAGCTTCTGGGACAGAAGCAACTATGGCTACACCTTC.

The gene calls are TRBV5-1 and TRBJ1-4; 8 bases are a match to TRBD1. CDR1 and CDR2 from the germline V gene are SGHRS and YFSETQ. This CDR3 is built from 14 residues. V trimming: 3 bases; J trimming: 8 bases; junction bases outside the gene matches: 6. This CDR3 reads CASSYGQGGEKLFF. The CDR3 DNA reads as TGCGCCAGCAGCTACGGACAGGGAGGCGAAAAACTGTTTTTT. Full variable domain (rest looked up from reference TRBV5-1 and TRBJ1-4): KAGVTQTPRYLIKTRGQQVTLSCSPISGHRSVSWYQQTPGQGLQFLFEYFSETQRNKGNFPGRFSGRQFSNSRSEMNVSTLELGDSALYLCASSYGQGGEKLFFGSGTQLSVL.

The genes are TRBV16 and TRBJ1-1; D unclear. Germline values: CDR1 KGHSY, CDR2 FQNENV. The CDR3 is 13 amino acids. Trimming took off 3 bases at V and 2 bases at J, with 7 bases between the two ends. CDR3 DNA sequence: TGTGCCAGCAGCCAGGGCGTCAACACTGAAGCTTTCTTT. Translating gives CASSQGVNTEAFF.

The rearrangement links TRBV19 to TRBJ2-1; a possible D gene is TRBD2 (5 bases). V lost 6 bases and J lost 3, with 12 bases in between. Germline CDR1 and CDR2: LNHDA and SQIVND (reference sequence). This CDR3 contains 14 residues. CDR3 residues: CASSPLRDYNEQFF. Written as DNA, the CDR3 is TGTGCCAGTAGCCCCCTGAGGGACTACAATGAGCAGTTCTTC.

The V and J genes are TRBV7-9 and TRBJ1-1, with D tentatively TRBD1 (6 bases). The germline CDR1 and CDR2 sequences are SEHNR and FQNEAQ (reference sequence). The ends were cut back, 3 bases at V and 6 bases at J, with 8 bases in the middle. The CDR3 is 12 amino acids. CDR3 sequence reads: CASSFRGPEAFF. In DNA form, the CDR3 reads TGTGCCAGCAGCTTCAGGGGCCCTGAAGCTTTCTTT.

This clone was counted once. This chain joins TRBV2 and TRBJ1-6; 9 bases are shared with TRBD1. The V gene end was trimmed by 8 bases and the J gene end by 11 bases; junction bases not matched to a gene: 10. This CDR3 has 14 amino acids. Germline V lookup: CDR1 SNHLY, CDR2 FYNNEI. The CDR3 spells CASLLDRGGAPLHF. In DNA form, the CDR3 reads TGTGCCAGCCTCCTCGACAGGGGGGGAGCACCCCTCCACTTT.

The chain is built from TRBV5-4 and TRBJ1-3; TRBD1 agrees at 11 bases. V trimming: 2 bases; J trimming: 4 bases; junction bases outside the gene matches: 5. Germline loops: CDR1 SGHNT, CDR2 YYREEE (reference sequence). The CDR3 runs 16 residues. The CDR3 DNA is TGTGCCAGCAGCTTCCCGGACAGGGGGCCCGGAAACACCATATATTTT. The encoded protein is CASSFPDRGPGNTIYF.

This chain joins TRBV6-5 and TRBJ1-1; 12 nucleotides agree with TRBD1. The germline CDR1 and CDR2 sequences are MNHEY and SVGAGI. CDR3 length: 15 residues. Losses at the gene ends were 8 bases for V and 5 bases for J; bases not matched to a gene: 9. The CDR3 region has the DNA TGTGCCAGCTTCCCGGGGACAGGGGGCCTGACTGAAGCTTTCTTT. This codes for CASFPGTGGLTEAFF.

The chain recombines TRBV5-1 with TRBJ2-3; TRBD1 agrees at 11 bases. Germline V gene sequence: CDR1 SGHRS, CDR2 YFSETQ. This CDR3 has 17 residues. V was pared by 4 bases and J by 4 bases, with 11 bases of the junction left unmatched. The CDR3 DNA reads TGCGCCAGCAGCATAGGCTCCGGGACAGGGGGGGCAGATACGCAGTATTTT. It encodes CASSIGSGTGGADTQYF.